Below, 16 T cell receptor beta chains from the same sample are listed, as sequenced in a study of cytomegalovirus exposure and HLA in healthy donors. Amplification used 60 Vbeta primers and 13 Jbeta primers. The assay was immunoSEQ multiplex PCR, and TCRdb's table has in-frame clones only and misses some. The data contain more than 110,000 clones, roughly 76% of them seen just once; the ten biggest clones take up 1.2%. Source material: PBMCs. The receptors come from a female donor in good health and CMV-seronegative.

This rearrangement joins TRBV6-5 to TRBJ1-2; D unresolved. The CDR3 length is 13 residues. V was trimmed by 0 bases and J by 4 bases, leaving 6 bases between them. CDR1 is MNHEY, CDR2 SVGAGI, per germline. In DNA form, the CDR3 reads TGTGCCAGCAGTTACTCGAACGGCTATGGCTACACCTTC. It is translated as CASSYSNGYGYTF.

This chain joins TRBV5-1 and TRBJ2-7; TRBD1 aligns across 8 bases. Germline CDR1 reads SGHRS; CDR2 reads YFSETQ. This CDR3 has 14 amino acids. J lost 2 bases, V lost 4 bases, and 5 bases had no gene match. Written as DNA, the CDR3 is TGCGCCAGCAGCAAGGACAGGGTCCCCTACGAGCAGTACTTC. Translating it yields CASSKDRVPYEQYF.

The chain joins TRBV5-6 to TRBJ2-7; 9 bases agree with TRBD1. The CDR3 has 15 amino acids. CDR1 is SGHDT, CDR2 YYEEEE, per germline. V lost 0 bases, J lost 2 bases, and 3 bases stayed unmatched. CDR3 loop: CASSLAGTGTYEQYF. The CDR3 DNA is TGTGCCAGCAGCTTGGCCGGGACAGGGACCTACGAGCAGTACTTC.

The J gene is TRBJ2-5, the V gene TRBV30; 8 nucleotides line up with TRBD2. The CDR3 has 14 residues. Germline V gene data show CDR1 as GTSNPN and CDR2 as SVGIG (reference sequence). Unmatched junction bases numbered 7, after V lost 3 bases and J lost 4 bases. DNA of the CDR3: TGTGCCTGGAGGTTCGCGGGAGGTGTAGAGACCCAGTACTTC. Its protein product is CAWRFAGGVETQYF.

This clone came up a few times. The chain employs TRBV4-1 and TRBJ2-2, with D possibly being TRBD2 (6 bases). The germline CDR1 and CDR2 sequences are MGHRA and YSYEKL. The CDR3 has 15 amino acids. V was shortened by 1 base and J by 5 bases, with 11 bases between the two germline ends. The CDR3 bases are TGCGCCAGCAGCCAAGGGGGAGGCAGGACCGGGGAGCTGTTTTTT. Translation gives CASSQGGGRTGELFF.

This chain's CDR3 is CASSDGTSIYEQYF. CDR3 nucleotides: TGTGCCAGCAGTGATGGGACAAGCATCTACGAGCAGTACTTC. The gene calls are TRBV2 and TRBJ2-7; D is perhaps TRBD1 (6 bases). The germline gives CDR1 SNHLY, CDR2 FYNNEI. The CDR3 runs to 14 residues. Trimming pared 3 bases from V and 3 bases from J, leaving 12 bases between.

The chain couples TRBV6-1 to TRBJ2-5; 14 bases fit TRBD2. Losses at the gene ends were 4 bases for V and 5 bases for J; bases not matched to a gene: 6. This CDR3 has 16 amino acids. Looked up from germline, CDR1 is MNHNS and CDR2 is SASEGT. The CDR3 coding sequence is TGTGCCAGCAGTGCCGGACTAGCGGGAGGCGGGGAGACCCAGTACTTC. It specifies CASSAGLAGGGETQYF.

The CDR3 loop is CSARGDLNTEAFF. For the CDR3, the DNA is TGCAGCGCCCGGGGGGACCTGAACACTGAAGCTTTCTTT. The V call is TRBV29-1, the J call TRBJ1-1, with D possibly matching TRBD1 (5 bases). V lost 7 bases and J lost 0, with 12 bases in between. The germline CDR1 and CDR2 sequences are SQVTM and ANQGSEA. This CDR3 is built from 13 residues.

The chain carries TRBV6-7 and TRBJ1-5, with D unclear. TRBV6-7 carries the ORF label, with uncertain function. This CDR3 comprises 15 residues. Trimming shortened V by 7 bases and J by 0 bases, and 13 bases separated the two germline ends. CDR3 loop: CASTVDGYSNQPQHF. The CDR3, as DNA: TGTGCCAGCACCGTCGACGGGTATAGCAATCAGCCCCAGCATTTT.

This rearrangement joins TRBV5-5 to TRBJ2-6; D gene ambiguous. The germline V gene has CDR1 SGHKS and CDR2 YYEKEE (reference sequence). The CDR3 sequence is 16 residues long. The V end was cut by 4 bases, the J end by 0 bases, with 11 bases between. CDR3 sequence reads: CASSQAGSSGANVLTF. The CDR3 region has the DNA TGTGCCAGCAGCCAGGCTGGCAGCTCTGGGGCCAACGTCCTGACTTTC.

The V gene is TRBV28, the J gene TRBJ2-3, with a possible D match to TRBD1 (6 bases). The CDR3 runs to 14 residues. The germline V gene encodes CDR1 MDHEN and CDR2 SYDVKM. V was clipped by 5 bases and J by 3 bases, with 12 bases between them. The CDR3, as DNA: TGTGCCAGCAGTCAACCAGGGGTTACAGATACGCAGTATTTT. The encoded protein is CASSQPGVTDTQYF. Using reference TRBV28 and TRBJ2-3 for the parts outside the CDR3, the full variable domain is DVKVTQSSRYLVKRTGEKVFLECVQDMDHENMFWYRQDPGLGLRLIYFSYDVKMKEKGDIPEGYSVSREKKERFSLILESASTNQTSMYLCASSQPGVTDTQYFGPGTRLTVL.

The chain couples TRBV6-1 to TRBJ1-2; D ambiguous. From germline, CDR1 is MNHNS and CDR2 SASEGT. There are 14 residues in the CDR3. The V end was cut by 6 bases, the J end by 5 bases, with 16 bases between. This CDR3 reads CASRDPEGSYGYTF. CDR3 coding DNA: TGTGCCAGCAGAGACCCCGAGGGTAGTTATGGCTACACCTTC.

Concerning this clone itself: The likely explanation is a read error, given a far larger clone one base away. The chain couples TRBV30 to TRBJ2-5, with D hard to call. The CDR3 sequence is 11 residues long. Trimming cost V 8 bases and J 7 bases, with 14 bases left between them. The germline V gene encodes CDR1 GTSNPN and CDR2 SVGIG (reference sequence). CDR3 bases: TGTGCCGGTCCTCACGGCGGGACCCAGTACTTC. It codes for CAGPHGGTQYF.

This clone was recorded only once. The chain carries TRBV5-6 and TRBJ2-1; no clear D. The CDR3 is 15 amino acids. CDR1 is SGHDT, CDR2 YYEEEE, per germline. V lost 4 bases and J lost 6, with 17 bases in between. CDR3 amino acids: CASSLLSSRFNEQFF. The CDR3 DNA reads as TGTGCCAGCAGCCTGCTATCCTCCCGGTTCAATGAGCAGTTCTTC.

The CDR3, as DNA: TGCGCCAGCAGCCAAACAGGGGACCCGAACACCGGGGAGCTGTTTTTT. Its protein product is CASSQTGDPNTGELFF. V and J are TRBV4-1 and TRBJ2-2; 7 bases are shared with TRBD1. After removal of 2 bases from V and 0 bases from J, the junction contained 3 bases not matched to a gene. The CDR3 extends over 16 amino acids. Germline CDR1 is MGHRA and CDR2 is YSYEKL.

The chain combines TRBV5-6 with TRBJ2-3; weak D call: TRBD1 (5 bases). The CDR3 covers 16 residues. Trimming cost V 4 bases and J 1 base, with 16 bases left between them. CDR1 SGHDT and CDR2 YYEEEE come from the germline V gene. This chain's CDR3 is CASSQHRQLRTDTQYF. CDR3 in DNA: TGTGCCAGCAGCCAACACCGACAGCTCCGCACAGATACGCAGTATTTT.